These 30 T cell receptor beta chains originate from one sample sequenced in a study of beta chain features in type 1 diabetes. The study reverse transcribed the entire isolated RNA, so it sequenced expressed TCRB transcripts. Data came from immunoSEQ multiplex PCR; TCRdb stores just in-frame clones and leaves some out. Here the sample spans around 310,000 clones, roughly 9.6% being singletons. Sequenced: naive CD4+ T cells from blood. The receptors were sampled from a woman aged 25 to 39 in good health.

CDR3 nucleotides: TGCGCCAGCAGCTTGACCCCTAGCGGGCCCTCCTACGAGCAGTACTTC. The encoded protein is CASSLTPSGPSYEQYF. The chain has TRBV5-1 and TRBJ2-7; 8 nucleotides match TRBD2. J lost 0 bases, V lost 1 base, and 6 bases had no gene match. Germline V gene lookup returns CDR1 SGHRS and CDR2 YFSETQ. This CDR3 has 16 residues.

The CDR3 reads CASSLDLFLNTEAFF. The CDR3 DNA reads TGTGCCAGCAGCTTGGATTTATTTCTGAACACTGAAGCTTTCTTT. The genes are TRBV5-4 and TRBJ1-1; D is ambiguous. Germline values: CDR1 SGHNT, CDR2 YYREEE (reference sequence). Between the trimmed V and J ends, which lost 0 bases and 0 bases, there was a span of 9 bases. This CDR3 contains 15 residues.

This clone has just a few counts. The chain carries TRBV7-2 and TRBJ2-7; TRBD2 agrees at 9 bases. Germline values: CDR1 SGHTA, CDR2 FQGNSA. This CDR3 region has 14 residues. After removal of 2 bases from V and 4 bases from J, the junction contained 3 bases not matched to a gene. The CDR3: CASSLRTSVYEQYF. For the CDR3, the DNA is TGTGCCAGCAGCTTACGGACTAGCGTGTACGAGCAGTACTTC.

The chain carries TRBV9 and TRBJ2-5; D is uncertain. There are 12 residues in the CDR3. V gave up 4 bases and J gave up 5 bases, with 9 bases separating them. Germline CDR1 is SGDLS and CDR2 is YYNGEE. The CDR3 loop is CASSPTPETQYF. CDR3 in DNA: TGTGCCAGCAGCCCTACGCCGGAGACCCAGTACTTC.

This clone was detected a few times. This sequence joins TRBV6-5 and TRBJ2-7; D ambiguous. Germline lookup yields CDR1 MNHEY and CDR2 SVGAGI. The CDR3 is 13 residues long. Trimming stripped 1 base from V and 0 bases from J, with 4 bases between. Here the CDR3 DNA reads TGTGCCAGCAGTTACTACAGCTCCTACGAGCAGTACTTC. Protein: CASSYYSSYEQYF.

This clone was seen a few times. The chain carries TRBV6-6 and TRBJ2-1; 9 nucleotides line up with TRBD2. V shed 7 bases, J shed 9 bases, and the junction held 13 bases outside the gene matches. CDR3 length: 15 residues. Germline lookup yields CDR1 MNHNY and CDR2 SVGAGI (reference sequence). CDR3 sequence: CASTGVAGVAGEQFF. CDR3 nucleotides: TGTGCCAGCACCGGGGTAGCGGGAGTAGCCGGTGAGCAGTTCTTC.

The genes are TRBV5-4 and TRBJ2-1, with TRBD2 matching over 13 bases. The length of the CDR3 is 17 residues. Germline V gene lookup returns CDR1 SGHNT and CDR2 YYREEE (reference sequence). V shed 4 bases, J shed 4 bases, and the junction held 8 bases outside the gene matches. Here the CDR3 DNA reads TGTGCCAGCAGCACCTCCGGGACTAGCGGGATATACAATGAGCAGTTCTTC. The encoded protein is CASSTSGTSGIYNEQFF.

This CDR3 is CASRFGGTGTYEQYF. The CDR3 DNA reads TGTGCCAGCAGATTCGGCGGGACCGGCACCTACGAGCAGTACTTC. This chain uses TRBV28 with TRBJ2-7, with TRBD2 as a possible D gene (6 bases). This CDR3 is 15 amino acids long. Germline V CDR1 and CDR2: MDHEN, SYDVKM. The V end was cut by 6 bases, the J end by 2 bases, with 17 bases between.

There are a few counts of this clone. This chain joins TRBV19 and TRBJ2-2; 7 bases match TRBD2. The CDR3 runs to 14 residues. The germline V gene encodes CDR1 LNHDA and CDR2 SQIVND (reference sequence). J gave up 6 bases and V 7 bases, and 8 bases lay outside the gene matches. CDR3 bases: TGTGCCAGTAAAACCCCGGGAGGTGCCGGGGAGCTGTTTTTT. It specifies CASKTPGGAGELFF.

This chain uses TRBV15 with TRBJ2-1; 9 bases are a match to TRBD1. In germline, CDR1 is LNHNV, CDR2 YYDKDF (reference sequence). The junction had 5 bases not matched to a gene; V was cut back by 3 bases and J by 5 bases. CDR3 length: 15 amino acids. As DNA, the CDR3 is TGTGCCACCAGCAGGAAGGGACAGGGTCACAATGAGCAGTTCTTC. Translating it yields CATSRKGQGHNEQFF.

J is TRBJ2-5 and V is TRBV2; 11 bases map to TRBD1. Germline CDR1 SNHLY, CDR2 FYNNEI. V was pared by 6 bases and J by 5 bases, with 5 bases of the junction left unmatched. This CDR3 has 14 amino acids. The CDR3 DNA reads as TGTGCCAGCAGGCCGGGACAGGGGGTCGAGACCCAGTACTTC. Translating gives CASRPGQGVETQYF.

This clone was observed a handful of times. The CDR3 loop is CASRLSGSRPDTQYF. The CDR3 DNA is TGTGCCAGCAGACTTAGCGGGAGCCGGCCAGATACGCAGTATTTT. V is TRBV4-2 and J is TRBJ2-3, with 9 nucleotides matching TRBD2. Germline trimming cut 6 bases from V and 4 bases from J; bases unmatched to any gene: 8. CDR3 length: 15 amino acids. Per the germline V gene, CDR1 is LGHNA and CDR2 is YNFKEQ.

The chain has TRBV2 and TRBJ2-7; 11 nucleotides agree with TRBD2. Losses at the gene ends were 8 bases for V and 3 bases for J; bases not matched to a gene: 15. The CDR3 extends over 17 amino acids. Germline V gives CDR1 SNHLY, CDR2 FYNNEI. The DNA for the CDR3 is TGTGCCAGCTTTGAAGCACCGGGACTAGCGGAGGGCTACGAGCAGTACTTC. Encoded protein: CASFEAPGLAEGYEQYF.

This clone appeared a few times. The V call is TRBV4-3, the J call TRBJ2-7; D may be TRBD2 (6 bases). V dropped 4 bases and J dropped 3 bases, with 13 bases sitting between them. The CDR3 has 14 amino acids. The germline V gene has CDR1 LGHNA and CDR2 YSLEER. CDR3 residues: CASSLGSSGYEQYF. The DNA for the CDR3 is TGCGCCAGCAGCCTGGGAAGTAGCGGCTACGAGCAGTACTTC.

This clone was counted only a few times. CDR3 in DNA: TGTGCCAGCAGCGTGGTATCGGGCACAGATACGCAGTATTTT. Residues: CASSVVSGTDTQYF. This chain links TRBV11-2 with TRBJ2-3; no reliable D call. Trimming shortened V by 5 bases and J by 1 base, and 10 bases separated the two germline ends. In germline, CDR1 is SGHAT, CDR2 FQNNGV. The CDR3 spans 14 residues.

V is TRBV27 and J is TRBJ2-7; D may be TRBD1 (6 bases). The CDR3 length is 16 residues. CDR1 is MNHEY and CDR2 is SMNVEV in the germline V gene (reference sequence). V was shortened by 4 bases and J by 3 bases, with 19 bases between the two germline ends. The CDR3 region has the DNA TGTGCCAGCAGTTCCGACAGGTACCTCAGCGGCTACGAGCAGTACTTC. Protein product: CASSSDRYLSGYEQYF.

This clone was observed a handful of times. At one end the junction does not follow the germline gene, possibly because of a read error. The chain recombines TRBV7-7 with TRBJ2-3; 9 nucleotides match TRBD1. This CDR3 spans 14 amino acids. Germline CDR1 and CDR2: SSHAT and FNYEAQ (reference sequence). The DNA for the CDR3 is TGTGCTAGCAGCCGGACAGGGGCGGCAGATACGCAGTATTTT. Its protein is CASSRTGAADTQYF. The full variable domain, completed using reference TRBV7-7 and TRBJ2-3, is GAGVSQSPRYKVTKRGQDVTLRCDPISSHATLYWYQQALGQGPEFLTYFNYEAQPDKSGLPSDRFSAERPEGSISTLTIQRTEQRDSAMYRCASSRTGAADTQYFGPGTRLTVL.

This clone was observed a few times. The chain employs TRBV28 and TRBJ1-2; 10 bases are shared with TRBD1. The CDR3 sequence is 16 residues long. The ends lost 6 bases at V and 0 bases at J; junction bases unmatched: 7. Germline V CDR1 and CDR2: MDHEN, SYDVKM. The CDR3 region has the DNA TGTGCCAGCAGGTCGGGACAGGGGTCGCCTAACTATGGCTACACCTTC. Translating gives CASRSGQGSPNYGYTF.

A few counts support this clone. V usage is TRBV4-3 and J usage is TRBJ2-1, with D unclear. CDR1 and CDR2 (germline): LGHNA, YSLEER. V lost 0 bases and J 2 bases, leaving 11 bases between the germline ends. The CDR3 sequence is 16 residues long. CDR3 amino acids: CASSQEMALTYNEQFF. As DNA, the CDR3 is TGCGCCAGCAGCCAAGAGATGGCCCTTACCTACAATGAGCAGTTCTTC.

This clone turned up a few times. The V and J genes are TRBV7-9 and TRBJ2-3; the match to TRBD2 covers 13 bases. The CDR3 totals 17 residues. From germline, CDR1 is SEHNR and CDR2 FQNEAQ (reference sequence). The junction had 6 bases not matched to a gene; V was cut back by 5 bases and J by 1 base. The CDR3 nucleotides read TGTGCCAGCAGCCGAGGACTAGCGGGAGAGCGCACAGATACGCAGTATTTT. Its protein product is CASSRGLAGERTDTQYF.

Only a few counts were recorded for this clone. The chain has TRBV15 and TRBJ1-3; 8 nucleotides line up with TRBD1. CDR3 length: 14 amino acids. V shed 5 bases, J shed 4 bases, and the junction held 4 bases outside the gene matches. Germline V gene sequence: CDR1 LNHNV, CDR2 YYDKDF (reference sequence). The CDR3 sequence is CATSGGQGGNTIYF. In DNA, the CDR3 is TGTGCCACCAGCGGAGGACAGGGCGGAAACACCATATATTTT.

The chain is built from TRBV9 and TRBJ2-1, with 11 positions matching TRBD2. Germline V gives CDR1 SGDLS, CDR2 YYNGEE. V lost 3 bases to trimming and J lost 4 bases; unmatched junction nucleotides: 3. The CDR3 is made up of 15 amino acids. CDR3 amino acids: CASSGTSGSYNEQFF. CDR3 sequence (DNA): TGTGCCAGCAGCGGAACTAGCGGGAGTTACAATGAGCAGTTCTTC.

This clone was seen more than once but under ten times. The V gene is TRBV27, the J gene TRBJ2-1; 11 bases fit TRBD2. V trimming: 6 bases; J trimming: 1 base; junction bases outside the gene matches: 2. The V gene's germline CDR1 is MNHEY and CDR2 SMNVEV (reference sequence). This CDR3 is 15 amino acids long. DNA of the CDR3: TGTGCCAGCAGAAGACTAGCGGGGTCCTACAATGAGCAGTTCTTC. Translation: CASRRLAGSYNEQFF.

Regarding this clone: The identical CDR3 is also encoded by other nucleotide sequences in the sample. The V call is TRBV28, the J call TRBJ2-7; no clear D. Germline V gene data show CDR1 as MDHEN and CDR2 as SYDVKM. The V and J ends lost 3 bases and 3 bases respectively, with 6 bases between them. This CDR3 comprises 12 residues. The chain's CDR3 is CASSLRDYEQYF. CDR3 DNA: TGTGCCAGCAGTTTGAGAGACTACGAGCAGTACTTC. The complete variable domain, with remaining parts taken from reference TRBV28 and TRBJ2-7, reads DVKVTQSSRYLVKRTGEKVFLECVQDMDHENMFWYRQDPGLGLRLIYFSYDVKMKEKGDIPEGYSVSREKKERFSLILESASTNQTSMYLCASSLRDYEQYFGPGTRLTVT.

V is TRBV2 and J is TRBJ1-2; TRBD1 is a possible D gene (6 bases). Germline V lookup: CDR1 SNHLY, CDR2 FYNNEI. V dropped 7 bases and J dropped 2 bases, with 8 bases sitting between them. The CDR3 covers 12 residues. CDR3 protein: CASNGQNYGYTF. The CDR3 DNA sequence: TGTGCCAGCAATGGACAGAACTATGGCTACACCTTC. Supplemented by reference TRBV2 and TRBJ1-2, the full variable domain reads EPEVTQTPSHQVTQMGQEVILRCVPISNHLYFYWYRQILGQKVEFLVSFYNNEISEKSEIFDDQFSVERPDGSNFTLKIRSTKLEDSAMYFCASNGQNYGYTFGSGTRLTVV.

This clone turned up a few times. CDR3 in DNA: TGCGCCAGCAGCCAAGTGTCGGGACAGGGCTACGAGCAGTACTTC. This gives the protein CASSQVSGQGYEQYF. V is TRBV4-1 and J is TRBJ2-7; TRBD1 matches 9 bases. Trimming cost V 1 base and J 3 bases; bases outside gene matches: 4. Germline V gives CDR1 MGHRA, CDR2 YSYEKL. The CDR3 has 15 amino acids.

The chain combines TRBV20-1 with TRBJ2-1; D possibly corresponds to TRBD2 (5 bases). This CDR3 has 11 amino acids. Germline V gives CDR1 DFQATT, CDR2 SNEGSKA (reference sequence). V shed 6 bases and J shed 8 bases, with 11 bases lying between them. The CDR3 here is CSAYTRDEQFF. CDR3 coding DNA: TGCAGTGCCTATACTAGGGATGAGCAGTTCTTC.

The chain joins TRBV4-3 to TRBJ1-1, with D perhaps matching TRBD1 (5 bases). The CDR3 is 17 amino acids. Germline CDR1 is LGHNA and CDR2 is YSLEER. Trimming removed 2 bases from V and 1 base from J, with 17 bases in between. In DNA form, the CDR3 reads TGCGCCAGCAGCCAATGGGGGGGGTGGGGCGAGAACACTGAAGCTTTCTTT. It specifies CASSQWGGWGENTEAFF.

This clone was counted between two and nine times. The chain is built from TRBV28 and TRBJ2-3; TRBD1 agrees at 12 bases. Trimming removed 5 bases from V and 2 bases from J; junction bases left unmatched: 5. This CDR3 is 16 amino acids long. Looked up from germline, CDR1 is MDHEN and CDR2 is SYDVKM. The CDR3 spells CASSHGTGGNTDTQYF. The CDR3 bases are TGTGCCAGCAGTCACGGGACAGGGGGCAACACAGATACGCAGTATTTT.

The genes are TRBV27 and TRBJ1-1; D remains ambiguous. This CDR3 contains 12 residues. Germline loops: CDR1 MNHEY, CDR2 SMNVEV (reference sequence). V shed 6 bases and J shed 4 bases, with 9 bases lying between them. CDR3 region: CASRRRSTEAFF. The DNA for the CDR3 is TGTGCCAGCAGACGGAGGAGCACTGAAGCTTTCTTT.